The rows below give T cell receptor beta chains drawn from one sample of a study of blood T cell repertoires in COVID-19. Repertoires were generated with immunoSEQ multiplex PCR, while TCRdb's copy carries only in-frame clones and drops some. Of about 140,000 clones in the sample, around 82% were seen once. Sequenced sample: peripheral blood. Source of these receptors: a human donor in a cohort sampled during active COVID-19. Both conserved end residues are part of each CDR3. The D gene is left open where the match is weak. Size values are once, few and many counts, or a class for expanded clones, and some rows have none.

j_call: TRBJ1-1
v_call: TRBV2
clone_size: -
d_call: -
cdr3_aa: CASITGGGGTEAFF
cdr3_nt: TGTGCCAGCATTACGGGAGGGGGGGGCACTGAAGCTTTCTTT

j_call: TRBJ1-1
v_call: TRBV10-3
clone_size: -
d_call: -
cdr3_aa: CAISESGADTEAFF
cdr3_nt: TGTGCCATCAGTGAGTCTGGGGCGGACACTGAAGCTTTCTTT

j_call: TRBJ1-3
v_call: TRBV7-6
clone_size: -
d_call: TRBD1
cdr3_aa: CASSPETGGLAGNTIYF
cdr3_nt: TGTGCCAGCAGCCCAGAGACAGGGGGGCTCGCTGGAAACACCATATATTTT

j_call: TRBJ1-2
v_call: TRBV11-2
clone_size: once
d_call: TRBD1
cdr3_aa: CASSLEGGWHGYTF
cdr3_nt: TGTGCCAGCAGCTTAGAAGGGGGCTGGCATGGCTACACCTTC

j_call: TRBJ2-1
v_call: TRBV5-1
clone_size: few
d_call: TRBD1
cdr3_aa: CASSLMSTGSSYNEQFF
cdr3_nt: TGCGCCAGCAGCTTGATGTCGACAGGGAGCTCCTACAATGAGCAGTTCTTC

j_call: TRBJ2-6
v_call: TRBV24-1
clone_size: once
d_call: -
cdr3_aa: CATSVSTVSGANVLTF
cdr3_nt: TGTGCCACCAGTGTATCTACAGTCTCTGGGGCCAACGTCCTGACTTTC

j_call: TRBJ1-2
v_call: TRBV29-1
clone_size: once
d_call: TRBD1
cdr3_aa: CSVSQGDYGYTF
cdr3_nt: TGCAGCGTGTCACAGGGGGACTATGGCTACACCTTC

j_call: TRBJ1-1
v_call: TRBV6-4
clone_size: -
d_call: TRBD1
cdr3_aa: CASRDRGGITEAFF
cdr3_nt: TGTGCCAGCCGGGACAGGGGAGGGATCACTGAAGCTTTCTTT

j_call: TRBJ2-1
v_call: TRBV27
clone_size: -
d_call: -
cdr3_aa: CASSRSWGLGWFF
cdr3_nt: TGTGCCAGCAGCCGCTCTTGGGGCCTTGGATGGTTCTTC

j_call: TRBJ1-4
v_call: TRBV27
clone_size: -
d_call: -
cdr3_aa: CASKGVNEKLFF
cdr3_nt: TGTGCCAGCAAGGGGGTGAATGAAAAACTGTTTTTT

j_call: TRBJ2-7
v_call: TRBV29-1
clone_size: -
d_call: TRBD1
cdr3_aa: CSVRTGGYEQYF
cdr3_nt: TGCAGCGTTCGGACAGGGGGCTACGAGCAGTACTTC

j_call: TRBJ2-2
v_call: TRBV3-1/TRBV3-2
clone_size: -
d_call: -
cdr3_aa: CASSQGTANTGELFF
cdr3_nt: TGTGCCAGCAGCCAAGGAACAGCGAACACCGGGGAGCTGTTTTTT

j_call: TRBJ1-5
v_call: TRBV6-6
clone_size: -
d_call: -
cdr3_aa: CASSYSLGQRGQPQHF
cdr3_nt: TGTGCCAGCAGTTACTCGTTAGGACAACGCGGTCAGCCCCAGCATTTT